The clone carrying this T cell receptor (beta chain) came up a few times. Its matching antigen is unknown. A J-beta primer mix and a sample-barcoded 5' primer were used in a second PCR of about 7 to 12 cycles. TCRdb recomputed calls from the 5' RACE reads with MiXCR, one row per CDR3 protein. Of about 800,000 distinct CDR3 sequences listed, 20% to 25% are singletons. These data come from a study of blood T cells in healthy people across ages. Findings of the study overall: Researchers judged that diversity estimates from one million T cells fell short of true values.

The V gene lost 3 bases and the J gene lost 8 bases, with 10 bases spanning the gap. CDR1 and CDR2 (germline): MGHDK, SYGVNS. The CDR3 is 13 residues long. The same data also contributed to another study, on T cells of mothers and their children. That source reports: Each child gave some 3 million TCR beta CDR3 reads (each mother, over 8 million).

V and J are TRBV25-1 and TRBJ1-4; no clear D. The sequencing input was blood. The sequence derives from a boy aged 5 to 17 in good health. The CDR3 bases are TGTGCCAGCAGTGACACCAGATTGGAAAAACTGTTTTTT. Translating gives CASSDTRLEKLFF.